A single sample gave rise to the 2 T cell receptor beta chains below, sequenced in a study of memory CD4+ T cells and cytomegalovirus serostatus. Single viable CD3+CD4+CD8-CD45RO+ cells were sorted as the memory CD4+ T cells. Assay used: immunoSEQ multiplex PCR; TCRdb lists only in-frame clones, some missing. The sample holds some 80,000 clones, around 80% seen once. What was sequenced was memory CD4+ T cells from blood. These receptors all come from an adult in good health and CMV-seronegative.

This chain uses TRBV9 with TRBJ2-7, with TRBD2 matching over 7 bases. The CDR3 length is 13 residues. Germline V gives CDR1 SGDLS, CDR2 YYNGEE. The trim removed 4 bases at V and 7 bases at J, leaving 8 bases unmatched. The CDR3 loop is CASSRSGVSEQYF. The DNA for the CDR3 is TGTGCCAGCAGCCGAAGCGGGGTTTCAGAGCAGTACTTC.

The chain employs TRBV7-2 and TRBJ1-2; no clear D. Germline assignment: CDR1 SGHTA and CDR2 FQGNSA. Trimming cost V 0 bases and J 4 bases, with 12 bases left between them. CDR3 length equals 15 residues. DNA for the CDR3: TGTGCCAGCAGCTTAGCGGCCGGAGAGGCCTATGGCTACACCTTC. Its translation: CASSLAAGEAYGYTF. The full variable domain, rest sourced from reference TRBV7-2 and TRBJ1-2, is GAGVSQSPSNKVTEKGKDVELRCDPISGHTALYWYRQSLGQGLEFLIYFQGNSAPDKSGLPSDRFSAERTGGSVSTLTIQRTQQEDSAVYLCASSLAAGEAYGYTFGSGTRLTVV.